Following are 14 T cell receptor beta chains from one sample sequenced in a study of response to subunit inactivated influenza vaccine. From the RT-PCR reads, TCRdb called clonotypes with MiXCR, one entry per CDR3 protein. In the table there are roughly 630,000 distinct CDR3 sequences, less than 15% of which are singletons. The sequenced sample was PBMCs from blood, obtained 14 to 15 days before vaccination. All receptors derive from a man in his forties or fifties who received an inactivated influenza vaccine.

This CDR3 reads CASSLAAGGPDTQYF. CDR3 nucleotides: TGCGCCAGCAGCTTGGCAGCGGGGGGCCCAGATACGCAGTATTTT. The chain combines TRBV5-1 with TRBJ2-3; 9 nucleotides align to TRBD2. With 0 bases clipped from V and 4 bases from J, the junction kept 3 bases outside the gene matches. The CDR3 runs 15 residues. Germline V lookup: CDR1 SGHRS, CDR2 YFSETQ.

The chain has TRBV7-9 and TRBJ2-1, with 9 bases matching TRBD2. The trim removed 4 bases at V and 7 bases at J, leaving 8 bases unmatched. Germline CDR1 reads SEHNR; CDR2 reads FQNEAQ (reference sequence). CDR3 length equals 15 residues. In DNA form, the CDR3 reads TGTGCCAGCAGCTCCCGAGCGGGAGGAAGGAATGAGCAGTTCTTC. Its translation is CASSSRAGGRNEQFF.

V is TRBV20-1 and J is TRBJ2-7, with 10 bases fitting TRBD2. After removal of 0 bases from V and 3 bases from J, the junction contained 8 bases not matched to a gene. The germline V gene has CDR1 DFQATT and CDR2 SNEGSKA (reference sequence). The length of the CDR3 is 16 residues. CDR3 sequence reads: CSARDPSGGQIYEQYF. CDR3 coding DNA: TGCAGTGCTAGAGACCCTAGCGGGGGTCAAATCTACGAGCAGTACTTC.

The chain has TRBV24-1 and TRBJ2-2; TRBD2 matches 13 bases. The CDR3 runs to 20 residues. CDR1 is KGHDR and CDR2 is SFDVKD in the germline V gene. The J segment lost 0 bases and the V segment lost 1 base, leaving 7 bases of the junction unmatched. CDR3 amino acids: CATSDLGTSGASANTGELFF. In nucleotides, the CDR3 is TGTGCCACCAGTGATTTAGGGACTAGCGGGGCCTCCGCGAACACCGGGGAGCTGTTTTTT.

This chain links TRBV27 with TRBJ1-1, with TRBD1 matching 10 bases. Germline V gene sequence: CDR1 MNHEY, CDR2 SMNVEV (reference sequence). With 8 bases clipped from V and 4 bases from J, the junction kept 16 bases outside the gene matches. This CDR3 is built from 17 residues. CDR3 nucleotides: TGTGCCAGCCCGTCCGGGACAGGGGCCCCGGGGGGCACTGAAGCTTTCTTT. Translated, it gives CASPSGTGAPGGTEAFF.

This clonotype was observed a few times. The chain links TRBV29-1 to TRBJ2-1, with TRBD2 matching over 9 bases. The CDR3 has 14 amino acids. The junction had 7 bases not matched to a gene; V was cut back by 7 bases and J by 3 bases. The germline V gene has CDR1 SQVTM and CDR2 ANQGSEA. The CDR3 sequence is CSAPASGNYNEQFF. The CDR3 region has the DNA TGCAGCGCCCCAGCTAGCGGGAACTACAATGAGCAGTTCTTC.

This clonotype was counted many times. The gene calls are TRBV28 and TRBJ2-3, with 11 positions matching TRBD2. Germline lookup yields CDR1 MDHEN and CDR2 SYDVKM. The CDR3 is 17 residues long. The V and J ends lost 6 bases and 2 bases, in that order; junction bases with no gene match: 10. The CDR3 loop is CASRIRLAGSITDTQYF. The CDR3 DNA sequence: TGTGCCAGCAGGATCCGACTAGCGGGGAGTATCACAGATACGCAGTATTTT.

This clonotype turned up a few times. The CDR3 DNA reads TGTGCCAGCAGTTCTCGACAGGGCTCTAGCACAGATACGCAGTATTTT. This translates into CASSSRQGSSTDTQYF. The rearrangement uses TRBV27 and TRBJ2-3; 7 bases fit TRBD1. The V and J ends lost 4 bases and 0 bases, in that order; junction bases with no gene match: 7. This CDR3 region has 16 residues. The germline V gene encodes CDR1 MNHEY and CDR2 SMNVEV (reference sequence).

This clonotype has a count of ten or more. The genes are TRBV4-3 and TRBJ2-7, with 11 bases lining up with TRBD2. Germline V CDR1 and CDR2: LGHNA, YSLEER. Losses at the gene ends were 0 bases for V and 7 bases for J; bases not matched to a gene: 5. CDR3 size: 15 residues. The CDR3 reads CASSQEVAGGVEQYF. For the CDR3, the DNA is TGCGCCAGCAGCCAAGAGGTAGCGGGAGGGGTGGAGCAGTACTTC.

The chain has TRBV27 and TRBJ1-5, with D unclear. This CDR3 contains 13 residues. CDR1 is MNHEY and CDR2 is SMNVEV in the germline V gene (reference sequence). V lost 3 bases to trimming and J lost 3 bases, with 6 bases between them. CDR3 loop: CASSLLNNQPQHF. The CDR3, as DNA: TGTGCCAGCAGTTTGCTCAACAATCAGCCCCAGCATTTT.

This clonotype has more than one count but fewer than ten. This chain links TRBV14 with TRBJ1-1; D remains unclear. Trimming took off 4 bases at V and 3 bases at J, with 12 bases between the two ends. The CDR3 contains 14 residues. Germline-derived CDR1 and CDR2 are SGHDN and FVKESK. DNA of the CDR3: TGTGCCAGCAGCCCGGCCTTAGACGACACTGAAGCTTTCTTT. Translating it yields CASSPALDDTEAFF.

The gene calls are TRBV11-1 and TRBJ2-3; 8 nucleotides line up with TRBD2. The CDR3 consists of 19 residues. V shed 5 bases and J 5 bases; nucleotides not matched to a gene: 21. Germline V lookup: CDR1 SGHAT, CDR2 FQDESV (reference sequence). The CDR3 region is CASSPRGFSGRRWGDTQYF. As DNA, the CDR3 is TGTGCCAGCAGCCCCCGCGGGTTCAGCGGGAGACGCTGGGGAGATACGCAGTATTTT. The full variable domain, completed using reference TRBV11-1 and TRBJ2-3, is EAEVAQSPRYKITEKSQAVAFWCDPISGHATLYWYRQILGQGPELLVQFQDESVVDDSQLPKDRFSAERLKGVDSTLKIQPAELGDSAMYLCASSPRGFSGRRWGDTQYFGPGTRLTVL.

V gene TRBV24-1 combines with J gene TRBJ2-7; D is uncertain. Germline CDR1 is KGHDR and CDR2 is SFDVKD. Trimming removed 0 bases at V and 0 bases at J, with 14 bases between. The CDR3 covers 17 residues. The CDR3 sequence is CATSDLSFSRSSYEQYF. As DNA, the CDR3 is TGTGCCACCAGTGATTTGTCTTTCAGTCGGAGCTCCTACGAGCAGTACTTC.

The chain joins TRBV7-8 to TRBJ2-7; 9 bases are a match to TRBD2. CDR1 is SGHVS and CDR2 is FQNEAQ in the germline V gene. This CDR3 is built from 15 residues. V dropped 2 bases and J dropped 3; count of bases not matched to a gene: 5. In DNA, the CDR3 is TGTGCCAGCAGCTTACGCCTAGCGGGAATCTACGAGCAGTACTTC. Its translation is CASSLRLAGIYEQYF.